Listed below are T cell receptor beta chains from one sample, sequenced in a study of T cell responses to AZD1222 COVID-19 vaccine. The protocol was immunoSEQ multiplex PCR, while the TCRdb copy is restricted to in-frame clones and leaves out a portion. This table holds over 30,000 clones, about nine tenths found once. The starting material was peripheral blood, obtained 28 days after the second dose of the MenACWY control vaccine. The receptors derive from an adult who received the MenACWY meningococcal vaccine as a control. The CDR3 runs from the conserved cysteine through the conserved F or W. A D gene is named only where the DNA matches it firmly. Some rows have no size entry. The others give once, few or many, or a class for an expanded clone.

V gene	D gene	J gene	clone size	CDR3 protein	CDR3 DNA
TRBV11-2	TRBD2	TRBJ2-3	NA	CASSTAGGGTDTQYF	TGTGCCAGCAGCACTGCGGGGGGGGGCACAGATACGCAGTATTTT
TRBV28	NA	TRBJ1-1	NA	CASGLRPTEAFF	TGTGCCAGCGGCCTACGACCAACTGAAGCTTTCTTT
TRBV25-1	NA	TRBJ2-7	NA	CASSETGRYEQYF	TGTGCCAGCAGCGAAACAGGGCGGTACGAGCAGTACTTC
TRBV2	NA	TRBJ2-3	NA	CATLGGSTDTQYF	TGTGCCACCTTAGGGGGATCCACAGATACGCAGTATTTT
TRBV24-1	NA	TRBJ2-7	NA	CATSDSHPSVRHEQYF	TGTGCCACCAGTGACTCCCATCCTAGCGTGAGACACGAGCAGTACTTC
TRBV4-1	NA	TRBJ2-1	NA	CASSQAPLLEQFF	TGCGCCAGCAGCCAAGCCCCACTATTGGAGCAGTTCTTC
TRBV28	TRBD2	TRBJ2-7	NA	CATTSGSDSYEQYF	TGTGCCACGACTAGCGGGAGTGACTCCTACGAGCAGTACTTC
TRBV12-2	NA	TRBJ2-1	NA	CVTRRARDSYNEQFF	TGCGTTACTCGTAGGGCAAGAGACTCCTACAATGAGCAGTTCTTC
TRBV7-3	NA	TRBJ2-3	NA	CASSPRTLTDTQYF	TGTGCCAGCAGCCCCCGGACCCTCACAGATACGCAGTATTTT
TRBV9	NA	TRBJ2-1	NA	CASSVTSGTYNEQFF	TGTGCCAGCAGCGTAACAAGCGGGACATACAATGAGCAGTTCTTC
TRBV7-9	NA	TRBJ1-2	NA	CASSLVGRNYGYTF	TGTGCCAGCAGCTTAGTTGGCAGAAACTATGGCTACACCTTC
TRBV5-1	TRBD1	TRBJ2-6	once	CASSKTGAGANVLTF	TGCGCCAGCAGTAAGACAGGGGCGGGGGCCAACGTCCTGACTTTC
TRBV4-1	NA	TRBJ2-5	NA	CASSQEGLSETQYF	TGCGCCAGCAGCCAAGAAGGTCTTAGTGAGACCCAGTACTTC
TRBV7-2	NA	TRBJ2-3	NA	CASNQGSTDTQYF	TGTGCCAGCAATCAGGGGAGCACAGATACGCAGTATTTT
TRBV28	TRBD2	TRBJ2-2	NA	CASSERELVYGELFF	TGTGCCAGCAGCGAGCGGGAGCTTGTTTACGGGGAGCTGTTTTTT
TRBV6-6	TRBD1	TRBJ1-1	NA	CASTHRGSDRGPEAFF	TGTGCCAGCACCCACCGGGGATCCGACAGGGGTCCTGAAGCTTTCTTT
TRBV9	TRBD2	TRBJ2-2	NA	CASSLSAGVTGELFF	TGTGCCAGCAGCCTCTCTGCGGGAGTCACCGGGGAGCTGTTTTTT
TRBV30	TRBD2	TRBJ2-1	NA	CAWSGIAGGPDEQFF	TGTGCCTGGAGTGGGATAGCGGGAGGGCCAGATGAGCAGTTCTTC
TRBV7-9	NA	TRBJ1-2	NA	CASSLETGRGYGYTF	TGTGCCAGCAGCTTAGAAACAGGGCGGGGCTATGGCTACACCTTC
TRBV5-8	TRBD1	TRBJ1-5	NA	CASSLARGPIPNQPQHF	TGTGCCAGCAGCTTGGCGAGGGGGCCAATCCCTAATCAGCCCCAGCATTTT
TRBV7-9	NA	TRBJ2-7	NA	CASSSGGHRGYEQYF	TGTGCCAGCAGCTCGGGGGGACACCGGGGGTACGAGCAGTACTTC
TRBV28	NA	TRBJ2-1	NA	CASSFLNNEQFF	TGTGCCAGCAGTTTCCTCAACAATGAGCAGTTCTTC
TRBV29-1	NA	TRBJ2-5	NA	CSVGMFQGLAETQYF	TGCAGCGTGGGAATGTTTCAGGGACTGGCGGAGACCCAGTACTTC
TRBV9	NA	TRBJ2-2	once	CASSVVRGRETGELFF	TGTGCCAGCAGCGTAGTTCGGGGGCGAGAAACCGGGGAGCTGTTTTTT
TRBV7-8	TRBD1	TRBJ2-5	NA	CASTQTRDRSQETQYF	TGTGCCAGCACCCAGACCCGGGACAGATCGCAAGAGACCCAGTACTTC
TRBV10-3	TRBD1	TRBJ2-7	NA	CAISESKGGIDEQYF	TGTGCCATCAGTGAGTCGAAAGGGGGCATCGACGAGCAGTACTTC
TRBV7-9	NA	TRBJ2-7	NA	CASSFEEGKQYF	TGTGCCAGCAGCTTCGAAGAGGGCAAGCAGTACTTC
TRBV6-6	TRBD2	TRBJ2-3	NA	CASSPGLAGPDTQYF	TGTGCCAGCAGTCCGGGACTAGCGGGACCAGATACGCAGTATTTT
TRBV6-4	NA	TRBJ1-2	NA	CASSETGLGGYTF	TGTGCCAGCAGTGAGACGGGTTTGGGGGGCTACACCTTC
TRBV6-5	NA	TRBJ2-1	NA	CASSTYNEQFF	TGTGCCAGCAGTACGTACAATGAGCAGTTCTTC
TRBV6-5	TRBD2	TRBJ2-2	NA	CASSTSGSLSGELFF	TGTGCCAGCAGCACTAGCGGGAGTTTATCCGGGGAGCTGTTTTTT
TRBV5-1	TRBD2	TRBJ2-1	NA	CASSFGLAGGAYNEQFF	TGCGCCAGCAGCTTTGGACTAGCGGGCGGGGCCTACAATGAGCAGTTCTTC
TRBV7-3	NA	TRBJ1-6	NA	CASSLVPARLGSPLHF	TGTGCCAGCAGCTTAGTCCCAGCTCGCTTAGGGTCACCCCTCCACTTT
TRBV6-4	NA	TRBJ2-3	NA	CASSDGDGTDTQYF	TGTGCCAGCAGTGACGGGGACGGCACAGATACGCAGTATTTT
TRBV6-5	NA	TRBJ2-1	NA	CASSYSAGAVNEQFF	TGTGCCAGCAGTTACTCGGCAGGTGCTGTGAATGAGCAGTTCTTC
TRBV2	TRBD2	TRBJ2-7	NA	CASSEIVRLAAYEQYF	TGTGCCAGCAGTGAGATAGTGCGGCTAGCGGCTTACGAGCAGTACTTC
TRBV6-5	NA	TRBJ2-5	NA	CASSHPGTETQYF	TGTGCCAGCAGTCACCCCGGGACAGAGACCCAGTACTTC
TRBV9	NA	TRBJ2-6	NA	CASSGAGSGANVLTF	TGTGCCAGCAGCGGCGCGGGGTCCGGGGCCAACGTCCTGACTTTC
TRBV4-1	NA	TRBJ2-1	NA	CASSQDLAGFFNEQFF	TGCGCCAGCAGCCAAGATTTGGCAGGGTTCTTTAATGAGCAGTTCTTC
TRBV19	NA	TRBJ2-5	NA	CASSRGSRETQYF	TGTGCCAGTAGTAGGGGCAGCCGGGAGACCCAGTACTTC